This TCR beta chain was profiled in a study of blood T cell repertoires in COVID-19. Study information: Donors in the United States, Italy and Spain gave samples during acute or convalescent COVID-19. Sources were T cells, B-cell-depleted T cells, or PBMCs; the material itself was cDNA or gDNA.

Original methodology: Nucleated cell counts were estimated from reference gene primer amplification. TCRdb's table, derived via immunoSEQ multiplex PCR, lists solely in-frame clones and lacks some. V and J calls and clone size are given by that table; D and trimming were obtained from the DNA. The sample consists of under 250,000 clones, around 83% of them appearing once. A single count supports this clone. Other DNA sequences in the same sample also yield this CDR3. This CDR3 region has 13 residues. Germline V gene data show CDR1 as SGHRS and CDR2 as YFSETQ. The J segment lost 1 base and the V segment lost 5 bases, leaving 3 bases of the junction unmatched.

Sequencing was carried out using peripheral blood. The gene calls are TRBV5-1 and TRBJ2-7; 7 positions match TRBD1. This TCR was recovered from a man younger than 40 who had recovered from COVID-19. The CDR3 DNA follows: TGCGCCAGCAGAGAGGGGGCATCCTACGAGCAGTACTTC. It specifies CASREGASYEQYF. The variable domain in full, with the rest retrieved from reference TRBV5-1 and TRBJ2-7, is KAGVTQTPRYLIKTRGQQVTLSCSPISGHRSVSWYQQTPGQGLQFLFEYFSETQRNKGNFPGRFSGRQFSNSRSEMNVSTLELGDSALYLCASREGASYEQYFGPGTRLTVT.